These 30 T cell receptor beta chains were all obtained from the same sample, sequenced in a study of blood T cell repertoires in COVID-19. Assay: immunoSEQ multiplex PCR; the TCRdb copy retains only in-frame clones and omits some. The table records 150,000 or so clones, approximately 90% of them present only once. Sequenced material: peripheral blood. The source is a woman in her seventies with acute or convalescent COVID-19.

The chain has TRBV19 and TRBJ1-2; D may be TRBD1 (5 bases). The V end was cut by 7 bases, the J end by 5 bases, with 14 bases between. The CDR3 length is 13 residues. Germline CDR1 and CDR2: LNHDA and SQIVND (reference sequence). CDR3 in DNA: TGTGCCAGTAACAAACCGGGGGGATATGGCTACACCTTC. Translating it yields CASNKPGGYGYTF.

The chain is built from TRBV4-2 and TRBJ2-6, with TRBD1 matching 10 bases. V trimming: 2 bases; J trimming: 1 base; junction bases outside the gene matches: 5. The CDR3 runs to 18 residues. CDR1 and CDR2 from the germline V gene are LGHNA and YNFKEQ. The CDR3 protein is CASSQPGQGVSGANVLTF. The CDR3 DNA sequence: TGTGCCAGCAGCCAACCCGGACAGGGGGTTTCTGGGGCCAACGTCCTGACTTTC.

This rearrangement joins TRBV10-3 to TRBJ2-2; TRBD1 is a possible D gene (6 bases). CDR1 is ENHRY and CDR2 is SYGVKD in the germline V gene. V lost 0 bases, J lost 1 base, and 9 bases lay in between. The CDR3 extends over 16 amino acids. The CDR3 DNA follows: TGTGCCATCAGTGAGTCGGGGACATGGAACACCGGGGAGCTGTTTTTT. This translates into CAISESGTWNTGELFF.

CDR3 sequence (DNA): TGTGCCTGGAGTTATGGGCGCGCCGGGGAGCTGTTTTTT. Translation: CAWSYGRAGELFF. The genes are TRBV30 and TRBJ2-2; D is unresolved. Germline values: CDR1 GTSNPN, CDR2 SVGIG (reference sequence). This CDR3 has 13 residues. Trimming cost V 2 bases and J 6 bases, with 10 bases left between them.

Points on this clone: The same CDR3 arises from other DNA sequences in this sample as well. The chain uses TRBV4-1 and TRBJ2-1; a weak D match, TRBD1 (5 bases). Trimming took off 1 base at V and 2 bases at J, with 9 bases between the two ends. Germline V gene data show CDR1 as MGHRA and CDR2 as YSYEKL. This CDR3 spans 15 amino acids. CDR3 loop: CASSQGQGPYNEQFF. For the CDR3, the DNA is TGCGCCAGCAGCCAAGGGCAGGGCCCCTACAATGAGCAGTTCTTC.

With regard to this clone: Distinct nucleotide sequences in the sample also encode this CDR3. The CDR3 is CASSPVWQGANNEQFF. DNA of the CDR3: TGTGCCAGTAGTCCCGTTTGGCAGGGGGCCAACAATGAGCAGTTCTTC. The rearrangement links TRBV19 to TRBJ2-1, with TRBD1 matching over 8 bases. V gave up 5 bases and J gave up 5 bases; unmatched junction bases: 11. Germline V CDR1 and CDR2: LNHDA, SQIVND (reference sequence). This CDR3 is 16 amino acids long.

The chain is built from TRBV18 and TRBJ1-2; 10 bases match TRBD1. The CDR3 loop spans 14 amino acids. Germline assignment: CDR1 KGHSH and CDR2 LQKENI. The junction had 2 bases not matched to a gene; V was cut back by 5 bases and J by 2 bases. The CDR3 DNA sequence: TGTGCCAGCTCAAGGGGACAGGGGAACTATGGCTACACCTTC. It translates to CASSRGQGNYGYTF.

J is TRBJ1-1 and V is TRBV5-1, with 7 bases matching TRBD1. The CDR3 runs 12 residues. Trimming removed 4 bases from V and 10 bases from J; junction bases left unmatched: 7. Germline CDR1 SGHRS, CDR2 YFSETQ. CDR3 residues: CASSPPQGGAFF. The CDR3 region has the DNA TGCGCCAGCAGCCCACCCCAGGGGGGAGCTTTCTTT.

The J gene is TRBJ2-6, the V gene TRBV11-1, with D maybe TRBD2 (5 bases). The germline V and J ends were trimmed by 5 bases and 0 bases, with 8 bases remaining between them. The CDR3 extends over 15 amino acids. Germline V CDR1 and CDR2: SGHAT, FQDESV (reference sequence). The CDR3 region has the DNA TGTGCCAGCAGCCCAGGAGGCTCTGGGGCCAACGTCCTGACTTTC. Amino acids: CASSPGGSGANVLTF.

The chain has TRBV6-5 and TRBJ1-2; maybe TRBD1 (6 bases). Germline V gives CDR1 MNHEY, CDR2 SVGAGI. This CDR3 contains 13 residues. Trimming took off 5 bases at V and 1 base at J, with 8 bases between the two ends. CDR3 sequence reads: CASSPQGNYGYTF. CDR3 sequence (DNA): TGTGCCAGCAGTCCACAGGGTAACTATGGCTACACCTTC.

The chain is built from TRBV18 and TRBJ1-1; D remains ambiguous. Germline assignment: CDR1 KGHSH and CDR2 LQKENI. Trimming removed 2 bases from V and 7 bases from J, with 11 bases in between. The CDR3 extends over 13 amino acids. The CDR3 bases are TGTGCCAGCTCACCATTGGCGGCCGATGAAGCTTTCTTT. This translates into CASSPLAADEAFF.

The chain carries TRBV19 and TRBJ2-2; no reliable D call. Germline V gene sequence: CDR1 LNHDA, CDR2 SQIVND (reference sequence). This CDR3 has 12 residues. V gave up 3 bases and J gave up 7 bases, with 6 bases separating them. Written as DNA, the CDR3 is TGTGCCAGTAGTATGCAACACGGGGAGCTGTTTTTT. This sequence encodes CASSMQHGELFF. The full variable domain, completed using reference TRBV19 and TRBJ2-2, is DGGITQSPKYLFRKEGQNVTLSCEQNLNHDAMYWYRQDPGQGLRLIYYSQIVNDFQKGDIAEGYSVSREKKESFPLTVTSAQKNPTAFYLCASSMQHGELFFGEGSRLTVL.

The chain recombines TRBV14 with TRBJ1-5; no definite D call. Trimming cost V 0 bases and J 9 bases, with 9 bases left between them. This CDR3 is 13 amino acids long. Germline V gene data show CDR1 as SGHDN and CDR2 as FVKESK. This CDR3 is CASSQDLSGPQHF. The CDR3 DNA reads as TGTGCCAGCAGCCAAGACCTCTCCGGGCCCCAGCATTTT.

This chain joins TRBV18 and TRBJ2-3, with a weak D call TRBD2 (5 bases). The V end lost 3 bases, the J end lost 5 bases, and 12 bases lay between the germline ends. Per germline, CDR1 KGHSH and CDR2 LQKENI. The CDR3 spans 14 residues. As DNA, the CDR3 is TGTGCCAGCTCACCGTTTTCGGGAAGAGATACGCAGTATTTT. It encodes CASSPFSGRDTQYF.

The chain joins TRBV2 to TRBJ2-5, with 7 bases identical to TRBD2. This CDR3 region has 15 residues. V gave up 0 bases and J gave up 5 bases; unmatched junction bases: 6. Germline assignment: CDR1 SNHLY and CDR2 FYNNEI. Written as DNA, the CDR3 is TGTGCCAGCAGTGAAGCAGAATCGCGGGGGGAGACCCAGTACTTC. Its translation is CASSEAESRGETQYF.

The chain uses TRBV6-6 and TRBJ1-1, with D uncertain. This CDR3 is 12 amino acids long. V shed 2 bases and J shed 6 bases, with 7 bases lying between them. From germline, CDR1 is MNHNY and CDR2 SVGAGI (reference sequence). CDR3 region: CASSYQNSEAFF. In DNA, the CDR3 is TGTGCCAGCAGTTACCAGAATTCTGAAGCTTTCTTT.

This rearrangement joins TRBV30 to TRBJ2-5; TRBD1 aligns across 7 bases. Germline assignment: CDR1 GTSNPN and CDR2 SVGIG (reference sequence). This CDR3 has 13 residues. Trimming removed 5 bases from V and 0 bases from J; junction bases left unmatched: 3. For the CDR3, the DNA is TGTGCCTGGGTGGGGACAGACCAAGAGACCCAGTACTTC. Translation gives CAWVGTDQETQYF. Based on the CDR3 plus reference TRBV30 and TRBJ2-5, the full variable domain is SQTIHQWPATLVQPVGSPLSLECTVEGTSNPNLYWYRQAAGRGLQLLFYSVGIGQISSEVPQNLSASRPQDRQFILSSKKLLLSDSGFYLCAWVGTDQETQYFGPGTRLLVL.

V usage is TRBV25-1 and J usage is TRBJ1-2; tentatively, D is TRBD1 (6 bases). Trimming shortened V by 1 base and J by 2 bases, and 8 bases separated the two germline ends. CDR1 is MGHDK, CDR2 SYGVNS, per germline. The CDR3 has 14 residues. CDR3 nucleotides: TGTGCCAGCAGTGAATTCGGACAGAACTATGGCTACACCTTC. This codes for CASSEFGQNYGYTF.

This sequence joins TRBV7-8 and TRBJ1-2, with a tentative D call TRBD1 (5 bases). Germline V gene sequence: CDR1 SGHVS, CDR2 FQNEAQ. The CDR3 consists of 16 residues. The V end was cut by 1 base, the J end by 7 bases, with 19 bases between. DNA of the CDR3: TGTGCCAGCAGCTTAGGAGCATCGGCCAGGGAGGGTGGCTACACCTTC. Translating gives CASSLGASAREGGYTF.

V and J are TRBV23-1 and TRBJ1-2; 11 nucleotides align to TRBD1. TRBV23-1 is marked as an open reading frame, function uncertain. V was pared by 0 bases and J by 4 bases, with 10 bases of the junction left unmatched. CDR3 size: 18 residues. In nucleotides, the CDR3 is TGCGCCAGCAGTCAATCGGGACAGGGGGTAGGGGGTGGCTATGGCTACACCTTC. Translating gives CASSQSGQGVGGGYGYTF.

The chain employs TRBV5-4 and TRBJ2-2, with 7 bases that match TRBD1. Trimming removed 4 bases from V and 4 bases from J; junction bases left unmatched: 7. The V gene's germline CDR1 is SGHNT and CDR2 YYREEE (reference sequence). The CDR3 is 15 amino acids. CDR3 in amino acids: CASSPGQPFTGELFF. CDR3 DNA: TGTGCCAGCAGCCCGGGACAGCCCTTCACCGGGGAGCTGTTTTTT.

The table lists this clone with a count of one. This CDR3 reads CASSGNRGNEQFF. For the CDR3, the DNA is TGCGCCAGCAGCGGAAATCGGGGAAATGAGCAGTTCTTC. V usage is TRBV4-3 and J usage is TRBJ2-1, with D possibly matching TRBD2 (5 bases). The CDR3 has 13 amino acids. V was pared by 5 bases and J by 7 bases, with 12 bases between. Germline assignment: CDR1 LGHNA and CDR2 YSLEER.

This chain connects TRBV6-2 or TRBV6-3 to TRBJ2-3, with 8 nucleotides matching TRBD2. The V gene end was trimmed by 2 bases and the J gene end by 2 bases; junction bases not matched to a gene: 12. The CDR3 contains 18 residues. The germline V gene encodes CDR1 MNHEY and CDR2 SVGEGT. The CDR3 here is CASSYPSSGGGPTDTQYF. In DNA form, the CDR3 reads TGTGCCAGCAGTTACCCTTCCTCGGGGGGGGGCCCCACAGATACGCAGTATTTT.

This sequence joins TRBV19 and TRBJ2-5, with D tentatively TRBD2 (5 bases). The CDR3 is 15 amino acids. V was cut by 3 bases and J by 7 bases, with 18 bases left in between. CDR1 is LNHDA, CDR2 SQIVND, per germline (reference sequence). The CDR3 region has the DNA TGTGCCAGTAGTATTGGGCGGGCGTTTTTGTGGACCCAGTACTTC. Encoded protein: CASSIGRAFLWTQYF. Looking up the rest from reference TRBV19 and TRBJ2-5 gives the full variable domain: DGGITQSPKYLFRKEGQNVTLSCEQNLNHDAMYWYRQDPGQGLRLIYYSQIVNDFQKGDIAEGYSVSREKKESFPLTVTSAQKNPTAFYLCASSIGRAFLWTQYFGPGTRLLVL.

This clone appeared a single time. The J gene is TRBJ1-2, the V gene TRBV3-1 (or the pseudogene TRBV3-2); 7 bases agree with TRBD1. The germline CDR1 and CDR2 sequences are LGHDT and YNNKEL (reference sequence). The CDR3 contains 15 residues. V lost 3 bases, J lost 5 bases, and 9 bases stayed unmatched. CDR3 DNA: TGTGCCAGCAGCCATCTAGGGGGACAGTCTTATGGCTACACCTTC. It translates to CASSHLGGQSYGYTF.

This chain joins TRBV18 and TRBJ1-2; unclear D gene. The ends were cut back, 3 bases at V and 7 bases at J, with 12 bases in the middle. This CDR3 comprises 13 residues. CDR1 is KGHSH, CDR2 LQKENI, per germline. The CDR3 loop reads CASSPDSYSGYTF. The CDR3 DNA follows: TGTGCCAGCTCACCCGACTCTTACTCTGGCTACACCTTC.

In its sample, this clone was seen once. The chain links TRBV9 to TRBJ1-2; TRBD1 matches 8 bases. J was trimmed by 7 bases and V by 3 bases; bases with no gene match: 5. CDR3 length: 13 residues. From germline, CDR1 is SGDLS and CDR2 YYNGEE. The CDR3 sequence is CASSADRGGGYTF. In DNA, the CDR3 is TGTGCCAGCAGCGCCGACAGGGGAGGTGGCTACACCTTC. The variable domain in full, with the rest retrieved from reference TRBV9 and TRBJ1-2, is DSGVTQTPKHLITATGQRVTLRCSPRSGDLSVYWYQQSLDQGLQFLIQYYNGEERAKGNILERFSAQQFPDLHSELNLSSLELGDSALYFCASSADRGGGYTFGSGTRLTVV.

J is TRBJ2-2 and V is TRBV2; maybe TRBD1 (5 bases). The V gene's germline CDR1 is SNHLY and CDR2 FYNNEI. The V gene lost 4 bases and the J gene lost 6 bases, with 24 bases spanning the gap. This CDR3 spans 18 amino acids. CDR3 protein: CASSGGRASLLVAGELFF. DNA of the CDR3: TGTGCCAGCAGTGGAGGCAGGGCTTCTCTTTTGGTAGCCGGGGAGCTGTTTTTT.

The J gene is TRBJ1-4, the V gene TRBV4-2; 10 nucleotides align to TRBD1. The CDR3 covers 15 residues. The V segment lost 4 bases and the J segment 8 bases; nucleotides outside the gene matches: 7. CDR1 and CDR2 from the germline V gene are LGHNA and YNFKEQ. The CDR3 region is CASSPETGGGEKLFF. In DNA, the CDR3 is TGTGCCAGCAGCCCTGAGACAGGGGGCGGCGAAAAACTGTTTTTT.

V is TRBV9 and J is TRBJ1-1; 7 positions match TRBD1. There are 13 residues in the CDR3. Germline V gene data show CDR1 as SGDLS and CDR2 as YYNGEE. V gave up 7 bases and J gave up 1 base; unmatched junction bases: 4. DNA of the CDR3: TGTGCCAGCTCACAGGGGTCGAACACTGAAGCTTTCTTT. Residues: CASSQGSNTEAFF. Full variable domain (outside the CDR3, taken from reference TRBV9 and TRBJ1-1): DSGVTQTPKHLITATGQRVTLRCSPRSGDLSVYWYQQSLDQGLQFLIQYYNGEERAKGNILERFSAQQFPDLHSELNLSSLELGDSALYFCASSQGSNTEAFFGQGTRLTVV.